Shown below are 18 T cell receptor beta chains from a single sample sequenced in a study of T cells after yellow fever vaccination. TCRdb re-called the 5' RACE reads through MiXCR, storing one row per CDR3 protein. The sample includes some 300,000 distinct CDR3 sequences, 8% to 9.5% of them seen just once. This sample comprised PBMCs, obtained about 49 days after the first yellow fever vaccination. These receptor sequences come from a man between 18 and 29 years old who received the YFV17D yellow fever vaccine.

This clonotype has just a few counts. V gene TRBV5-1 combines with J gene TRBJ1-1; TRBD1 agrees at 7 bases. The germline CDR1 and CDR2 sequences are SGHRS and YFSETQ. V shed 0 bases and J 1 base; nucleotides not matched to a gene: 6. The CDR3 has 16 residues. CDR3 protein: CASSLGQGGENTEAFF. As DNA, the CDR3 is TGCGCCAGCAGCTTGGGACAGGGTGGGGAGAACACTGAAGCTTTCTTT.

The CDR3 DNA sequence: TGCGCCAGCAGCTCAGCCCTTTCAGATACGCAGTATTTT. Its protein product is CASSSALSDTQYF. The chain combines TRBV5-1 with TRBJ2-3; D is unresolved. V lost 3 bases and J lost 4, with 9 bases in between. The CDR3 loop spans 13 amino acids. Germline CDR1 is SGHRS and CDR2 is YFSETQ.

This clonotype was counted at least ten times. The gene calls are TRBV12-3 or TRBV12-4 and TRBJ1-2; TRBD1 might be the D (6 bases). The CDR3 length is 14 residues. V was trimmed by 5 bases and J by 8 bases, leaving 18 bases between them. The CDR3 DNA sequence: TGTGCCAGCAGTCCGGGGGGTTCCGGGGGCGGCTACACCTTC. Protein: CASSPGGSGGGYTF.

This clonotype turned up a few times. This rearrangement joins TRBV12-3 or TRBV12-4 to TRBJ1-6; TRBD1 aligns across 8 bases. The CDR3 has 14 residues. V lost 6 bases, J lost 9 bases, and 7 bases stayed unmatched. Here the CDR3 reads CASRRDRGSSPLHF. In nucleotides, the CDR3 is TGTGCCAGCAGGCGCGACAGGGGAAGTTCACCCCTCCACTTT.

This clonotype was counted only a few times. The chain recombines TRBV4-3 with TRBJ2-1; 12 positions agree with TRBD1. Germline V CDR1 and CDR2: LGHNA, YSLEER. The CDR3 has 14 amino acids. Losses at the gene ends were 5 bases for V and 9 bases for J; bases not matched to a gene: 5. This CDR3 is CASSARDRGPEQFF. In DNA, the CDR3 is TGCGCCAGCAGCGCCCGGGACAGGGGGCCTGAGCAGTTCTTC.

This clonotype has at least ten counts. The rearrangement links TRBV7-8 to TRBJ2-7, with D perhaps matching TRBD1 (5 bases). This CDR3 region has 12 residues. Looked up from germline, CDR1 is SGHVS and CDR2 is FQNEAQ. Trimming stripped 5 bases from V and 1 base from J, with 6 bases between. The CDR3 is CASSRTSYEQYV. The DNA of the CDR3 is TGTGCCAGCAGCCGGACATCCTACGAGCAGTACGTC.

The chain has TRBV20-1 and TRBJ2-2; the D is unclear. The CDR3 has 13 amino acids. The germline gives CDR1 DFQATT, CDR2 SNEGSKA (reference sequence). V dropped 0 bases and J dropped 4 bases, with 6 bases sitting between them. The CDR3 spells CSAREVSTGELFF. Written as DNA, the CDR3 is TGCAGTGCTAGAGAAGTGAGCACCGGGGAGCTGTTTTTT.

This clonotype was seen ten or more times. The V gene is TRBV15, the J gene TRBJ2-1; TRBD2 agrees at 9 bases. CDR3 length: 15 residues. Germline-derived CDR1 and CDR2 are LNHNV and YYDKDF (reference sequence). V lost 5 bases and J lost 4; bases outside the gene matches: 6. The CDR3 nucleotides read TGTGCCACCAGCCTGGGACTAGCAGATTACAATGAGCAGTTCTTC. Encoded protein: CATSLGLADYNEQFF.

J is TRBJ2-1 and V is TRBV2; 9 bases agree with TRBD1. The V and J ends lost 8 bases and 7 bases, in that order; junction bases with no gene match: 3. The CDR3 totals 12 residues. The V gene's germline CDR1 is SNHLY and CDR2 FYNNEI. The CDR3 sequence: CASRTGVNEQFF. In nucleotides, the CDR3 is TGTGCCAGCCGGACAGGGGTGAATGAGCAGTTCTTC.

There are a few counts of this clonotype. J is TRBJ1-1 and V is TRBV15; D gene ambiguous. This CDR3 is 16 amino acids long. The V gene's germline CDR1 is LNHNV and CDR2 YYDKDF (reference sequence). V lost 0 bases to trimming and J lost 0 bases, with 11 bases between them. The CDR3 loop is CATSRDARALNTEAFF. The CDR3 nucleotides read TGTGCCACCAGCAGAGATGCTCGGGCCTTGAACACTGAAGCTTTCTTT.

In this sample, this clonotype turned up a few times. The V gene is TRBV27, the J gene TRBJ1-2, with a weak D call TRBD1 (5 bases). The V end was cut by 3 bases, the J end by 4 bases, with 12 bases between. Germline V gene data show CDR1 as MNHEY and CDR2 as SMNVEV (reference sequence). The CDR3 runs 14 residues. CDR3 sequence: CASSFWAQGYGYTF. DNA for the CDR3: TGTGCCAGCAGTTTTTGGGCGCAGGGCTATGGCTACACCTTC.

This sequence joins TRBV12-3 or TRBV12-4 and TRBJ1-1; D call uncertain. This CDR3 contains 15 residues. The V gene lost 3 bases and the J gene lost 0 bases, with 11 bases spanning the gap. The CDR3, as DNA: TGTGCCAGCAGTTTTGACGTGGCGGTGAACACTGAAGCTTTCTTT. It is translated as CASSFDVAVNTEAFF.

This clonotype was counted only a few times. The chain recombines TRBV6-2 or TRBV6-3 with TRBJ2-7, with 7 bases that match TRBD1. The junction had 5 bases not matched to a gene; V was cut back by 0 bases and J by 3 bases. Germline values: CDR1 MNHEY, CDR2 SVGEGT. CDR3 size: 15 residues. CDR3 in DNA: TGTGCCAGCAGTTACTCCCGGGACAGCCTCTACGAGCAGTACGTC. It is translated as CASSYSRDSLYEQYV.

This clonotype was found a few times. This chain links TRBV10-3 with TRBJ1-2, with TRBD1 matching 8 bases. CDR3 length: 13 residues. CDR1 and CDR2 from the germline V gene are ENHRY and SYGVKD. Trimming at V came to 6 bases and at J to 0 bases, leaving 0 bases not matched to a gene. In DNA form, the CDR3 reads TGTGCCATCAGGACAGGGGCTAACTATGGCTACACCTTC. Its protein product is CAIRTGANYGYTF.

The rearrangement links TRBV7-2 to TRBJ2-5; D not certain. Germline loops: CDR1 SGHTA, CDR2 FQGNSA. The CDR3 is 14 amino acids. V lost 2 bases, J lost 5 bases, and 12 bases lay in between. CDR3 region: CASSLSAVTETQYF. The CDR3 region has the DNA TGTGCCAGCAGCTTATCTGCAGTCACCGAGACCCAGTACTTC.

This clonotype has just a few counts. The chain links TRBV12-3 or TRBV12-4 to TRBJ2-5, with 13 bases matching TRBD2. The CDR3 is made up of 14 amino acids. Trimming at V came to 9 bases and at J to 1 base, leaving 2 bases not matched to a gene. This CDR3 is CASGTSGVQETQYF. For the CDR3, the DNA is TGTGCCAGTGGGACTAGCGGGGTCCAAGAGACCCAGTACTTC.

This clonotype was seen repeatedly, ten times or more. The chain carries TRBV25-1 and TRBJ2-7; TRBD2 aligns across 11 bases. Trimming took 4 bases from V and 0 from J; bases not matched to a gene: 5. The CDR3 is made up of 16 amino acids. Germline V gene sequence: CDR1 MGHDK, CDR2 SYGVNS. CDR3 coding DNA: TGTGCCAGCAGTGGGGCTAGCGGGGGGCGCTCCTACGAGCAGTACTTC. Translated: CASSGASGGRSYEQYF.

This clonotype has more than one count but fewer than ten. The CDR3 bases are TGTGCCAGCAGTTCCCCAGCGGGCCAGCACAATGAGCAGTTCTTC. Translated, it gives CASSSPAGQHNEQFF. This chain uses TRBV27 with TRBJ2-1, with D perhaps matching TRBD2 (6 bases). This CDR3 spans 15 amino acids. From germline, CDR1 is MNHEY and CDR2 SMNVEV (reference sequence). V was clipped by 4 bases and J by 5 bases, with 15 bases between them.